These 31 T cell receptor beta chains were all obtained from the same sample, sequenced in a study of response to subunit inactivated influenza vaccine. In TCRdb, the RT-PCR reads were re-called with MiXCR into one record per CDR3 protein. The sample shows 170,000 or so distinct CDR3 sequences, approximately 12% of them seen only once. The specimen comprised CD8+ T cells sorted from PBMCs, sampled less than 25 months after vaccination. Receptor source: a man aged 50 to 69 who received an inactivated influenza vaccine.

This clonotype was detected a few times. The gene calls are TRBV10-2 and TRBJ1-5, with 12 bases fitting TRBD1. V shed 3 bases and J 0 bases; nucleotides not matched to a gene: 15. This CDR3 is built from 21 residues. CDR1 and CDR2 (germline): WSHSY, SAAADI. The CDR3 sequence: CASSDSLRDRGPTYSNQPQHF. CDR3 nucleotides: TGCGCCAGCAGTGATTCGCTTCGGGACAGGGGGCCCACGTATAGCAATCAGCCCCAGCATTTT.

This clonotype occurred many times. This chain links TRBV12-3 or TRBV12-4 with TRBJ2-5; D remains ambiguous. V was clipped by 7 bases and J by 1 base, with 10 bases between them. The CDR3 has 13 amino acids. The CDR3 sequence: CASKSQFQETQYF. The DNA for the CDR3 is TGTGCCAGCAAAAGCCAGTTCCAAGAGACCCAGTACTTC.

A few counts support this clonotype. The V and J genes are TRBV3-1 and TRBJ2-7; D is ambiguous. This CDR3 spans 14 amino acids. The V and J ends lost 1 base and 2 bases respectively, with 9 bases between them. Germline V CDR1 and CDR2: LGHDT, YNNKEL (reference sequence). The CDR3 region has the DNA TGTGCCAGCAGCCAAGTTGCTTCTACCTACGAGCAGTACTTC. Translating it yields CASSQVASTYEQYF.

CDR3 DNA: TGTGCCACCAGCAGGGGAGACCTCAGGGGGCGGACTGAAGCTTTCTTT. Encoded protein: CATSRGDLRGRTEAFF. The chain combines TRBV15 with TRBJ1-1; 8 positions match TRBD1. The CDR3 length is 16 residues. After removal of 3 bases from V and 5 bases from J, the junction contained 11 bases not matched to a gene. Germline assignment: CDR1 LNHNV and CDR2 YYDKDF (reference sequence). Looking up the rest from reference TRBV15 and TRBJ1-1 gives the full variable domain: DAMVIQNPRYQVTQFGKPVTLSCSQTLNHNVMYWYQQKSSQAPKLLFHYYDKDFNNEADTPDNFQSRRPNTSFCFLDIRSPGLGDTAMYLCATSRGDLRGRTEAFFGQGTRLTVV.

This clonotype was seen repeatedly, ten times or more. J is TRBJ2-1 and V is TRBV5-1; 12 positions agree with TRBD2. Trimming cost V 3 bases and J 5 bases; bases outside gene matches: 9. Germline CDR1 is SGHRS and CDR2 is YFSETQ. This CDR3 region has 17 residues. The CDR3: CASSYSSGREFHNEQFF. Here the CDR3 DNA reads TGCGCCAGCAGCTACTCTAGCGGGAGGGAATTCCACAATGAGCAGTTCTTC.

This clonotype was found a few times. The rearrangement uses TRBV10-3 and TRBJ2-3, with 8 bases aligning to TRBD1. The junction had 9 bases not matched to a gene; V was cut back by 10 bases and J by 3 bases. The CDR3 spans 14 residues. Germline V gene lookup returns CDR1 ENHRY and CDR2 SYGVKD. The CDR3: CATWTGRLTDTQYF. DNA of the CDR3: TGTGCCACGTGGACAGGGAGGTTAACAGATACGCAGTATTTT.

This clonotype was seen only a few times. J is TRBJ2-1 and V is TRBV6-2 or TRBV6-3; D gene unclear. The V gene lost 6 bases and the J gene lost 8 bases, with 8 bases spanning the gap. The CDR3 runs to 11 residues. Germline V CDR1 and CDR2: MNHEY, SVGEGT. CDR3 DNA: TGTGCCAGCAGCTACCTTTATGAGCAGTTCTTC. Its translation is CASSYLYEQFF.

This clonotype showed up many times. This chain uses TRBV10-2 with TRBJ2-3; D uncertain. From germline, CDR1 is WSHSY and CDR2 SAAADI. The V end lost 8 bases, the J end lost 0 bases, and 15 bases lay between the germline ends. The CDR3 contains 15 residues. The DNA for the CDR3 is TGCGCCAGCCTTCCGGATTTCTCTAGCACAGATACGCAGTATTTT. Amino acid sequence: CASLPDFSSTDTQYF.

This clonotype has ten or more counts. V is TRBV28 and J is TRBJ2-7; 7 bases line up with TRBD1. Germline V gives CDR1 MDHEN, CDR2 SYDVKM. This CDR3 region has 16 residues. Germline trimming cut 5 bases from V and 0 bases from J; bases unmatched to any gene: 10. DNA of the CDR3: TGTGCCAGCAGTGAATTTTCCGGGACAGTCTCCTACGAGCAGTACTTC. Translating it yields CASSEFSGTVSYEQYF.

The CDR3, as DNA: TGTGCCAGCAGAGACAGGGACTCCCAGCCCGGGGAGCTGTTTTTT. Its protein is CASRDRDSQPGELFF. This chain links TRBV28 with TRBJ2-2; a possible D gene is TRBD1 (7 bases). CDR1 and CDR2 (germline): MDHEN, SYDVKM. Trimming took off 6 bases at V and 6 bases at J, with 17 bases between the two ends. There are 15 residues in the CDR3.

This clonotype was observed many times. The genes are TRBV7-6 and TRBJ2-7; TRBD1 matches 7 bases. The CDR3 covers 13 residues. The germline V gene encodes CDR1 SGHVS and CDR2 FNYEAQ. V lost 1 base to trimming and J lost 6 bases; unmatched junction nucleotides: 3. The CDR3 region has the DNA TGTGCCAGCAGCTTAGGGTCAGGGGGCGAGCAGTACTTC. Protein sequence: CASSLGSGGEQYF.

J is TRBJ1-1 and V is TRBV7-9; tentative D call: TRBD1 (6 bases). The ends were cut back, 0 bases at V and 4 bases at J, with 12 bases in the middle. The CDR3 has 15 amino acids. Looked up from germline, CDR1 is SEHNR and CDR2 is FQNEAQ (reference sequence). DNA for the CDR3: TGTGCCAGCAGCTTAGCCGGGGGGGCGCTCACTGAAGCTTTCTTT. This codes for CASSLAGGALTEAFF.

The CDR3 is CSARDRRGSSSGELFF. DNA of the CDR3: TGCAGTGCTAGAGATCGTCGCGGGAGTAGTTCCGGGGAGCTGTTTTTT. The chain has TRBV20-1 and TRBJ2-2; 7 nucleotides match TRBD2. Germline CDR1 DFQATT, CDR2 SNEGSKA (reference sequence). J lost 6 bases, V lost 0 bases, and 10 bases had no gene match. This CDR3 comprises 16 residues.

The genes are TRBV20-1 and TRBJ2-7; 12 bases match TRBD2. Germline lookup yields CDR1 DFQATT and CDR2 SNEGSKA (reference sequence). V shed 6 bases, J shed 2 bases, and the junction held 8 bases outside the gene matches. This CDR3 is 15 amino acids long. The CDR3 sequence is CSAAAGLAGTYEQYF. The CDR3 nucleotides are TGCAGTGCCGCCGCCGGACTAGCGGGGACCTACGAGCAGTACTTC.

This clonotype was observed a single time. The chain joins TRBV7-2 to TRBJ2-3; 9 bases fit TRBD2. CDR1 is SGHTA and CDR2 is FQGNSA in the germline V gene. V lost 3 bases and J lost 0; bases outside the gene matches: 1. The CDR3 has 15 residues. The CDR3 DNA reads TGTGCCAGCAGCTTTGCGGGGGGGAGCACAGATACGCAGTATTTT. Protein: CASSFAGGSTDTQYF.

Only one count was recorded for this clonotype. The CDR3 DNA reads as TGTGCCAGCTCAGGGGGGCGCGGGAGACCGCACGAGCAGTACTTC. Residues: CASSGGRGRPHEQYF. This rearrangement joins TRBV6-2 or TRBV6-3 to TRBJ2-7; either TRBD1 or TRBD2 may supply D (7 bases each). The CDR3 is 15 amino acids. Trimming cost V 8 bases and J 5 bases, with 22 bases left between them. CDR1 is MNHEY, CDR2 SVGEGT, per germline.

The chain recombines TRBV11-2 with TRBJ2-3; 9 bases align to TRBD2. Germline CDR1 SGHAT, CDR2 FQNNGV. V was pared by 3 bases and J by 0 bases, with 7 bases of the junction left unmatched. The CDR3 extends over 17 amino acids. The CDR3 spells CASSFGTSLSSTDTQYF. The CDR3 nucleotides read TGTGCCAGCAGCTTTGGGACTAGCCTTTCTAGCACAGATACGCAGTATTTT.

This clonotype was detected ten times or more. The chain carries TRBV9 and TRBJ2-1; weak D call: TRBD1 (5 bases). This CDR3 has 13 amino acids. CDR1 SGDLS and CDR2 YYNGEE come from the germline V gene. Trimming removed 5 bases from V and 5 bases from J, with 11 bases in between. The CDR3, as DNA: TGTGCCAGCAGACCTGACAGCCACAATGAGCAGTTCTTC. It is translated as CASRPDSHNEQFF.

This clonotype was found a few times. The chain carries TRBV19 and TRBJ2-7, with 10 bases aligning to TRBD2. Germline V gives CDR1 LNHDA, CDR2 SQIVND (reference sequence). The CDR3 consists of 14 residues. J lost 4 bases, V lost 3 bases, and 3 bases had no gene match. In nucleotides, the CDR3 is TGTGCCAGTAGTATCGGACTAGCGGATTACGAGCAGTACTTC. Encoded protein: CASSIGLADYEQYF.

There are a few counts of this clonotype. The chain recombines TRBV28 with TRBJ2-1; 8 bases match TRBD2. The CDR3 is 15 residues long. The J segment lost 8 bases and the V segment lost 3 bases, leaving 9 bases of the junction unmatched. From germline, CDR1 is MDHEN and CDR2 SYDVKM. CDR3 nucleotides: TGTGCCAGCAGTTTTGGGACTAGACCCCTCGATGAGCAGTTCTTC. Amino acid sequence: CASSFGTRPLDEQFF.

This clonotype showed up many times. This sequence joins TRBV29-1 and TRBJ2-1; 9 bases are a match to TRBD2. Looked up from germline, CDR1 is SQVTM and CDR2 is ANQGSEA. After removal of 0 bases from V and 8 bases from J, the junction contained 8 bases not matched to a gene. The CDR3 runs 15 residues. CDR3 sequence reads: CSVEERGLARYEQFF. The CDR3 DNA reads TGCAGCGTTGAAGAGAGGGGACTAGCCCGATATGAGCAGTTCTTC.

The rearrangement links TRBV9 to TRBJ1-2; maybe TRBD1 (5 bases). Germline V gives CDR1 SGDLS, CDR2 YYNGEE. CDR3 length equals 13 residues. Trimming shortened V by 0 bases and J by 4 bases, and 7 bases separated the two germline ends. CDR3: CASSVGGPYGYTF. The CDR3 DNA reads TGTGCCAGCAGCGTAGGGGGACCCTATGGCTACACCTTC.

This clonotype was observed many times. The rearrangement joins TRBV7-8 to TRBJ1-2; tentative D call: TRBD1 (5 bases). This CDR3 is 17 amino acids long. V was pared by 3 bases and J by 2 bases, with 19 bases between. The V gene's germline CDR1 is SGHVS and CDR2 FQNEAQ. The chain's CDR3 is CASSFPGLPTLNYGYTF. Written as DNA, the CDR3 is TGTGCCAGCAGCTTCCCGGGACTTCCTACCCTGAACTATGGCTACACCTTC.

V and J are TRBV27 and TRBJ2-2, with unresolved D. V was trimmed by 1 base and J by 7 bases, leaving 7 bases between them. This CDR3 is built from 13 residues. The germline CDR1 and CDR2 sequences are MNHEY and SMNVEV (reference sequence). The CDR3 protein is CASSLYPGGELFF. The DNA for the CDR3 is TGTGCCAGCAGTTTATATCCCGGCGGGGAGCTGTTTTTT.

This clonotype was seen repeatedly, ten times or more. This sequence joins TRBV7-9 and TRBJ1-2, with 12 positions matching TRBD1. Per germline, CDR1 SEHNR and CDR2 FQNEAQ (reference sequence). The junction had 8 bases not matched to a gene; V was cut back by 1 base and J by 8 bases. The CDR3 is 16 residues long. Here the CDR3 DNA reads TGTGCCAGCAGCTTAGTCCCGGGACAGGGGGCAGACGGCTACACCTTC. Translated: CASSLVPGQGADGYTF.

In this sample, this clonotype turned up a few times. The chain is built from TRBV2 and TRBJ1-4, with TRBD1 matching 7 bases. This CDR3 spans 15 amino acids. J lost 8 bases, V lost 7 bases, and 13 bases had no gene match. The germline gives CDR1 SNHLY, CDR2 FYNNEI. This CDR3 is CASKTGLGVREKLFF. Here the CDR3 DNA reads TGTGCCAGCAAGACAGGGTTAGGTGTTCGGGAAAAACTGTTTTTT.

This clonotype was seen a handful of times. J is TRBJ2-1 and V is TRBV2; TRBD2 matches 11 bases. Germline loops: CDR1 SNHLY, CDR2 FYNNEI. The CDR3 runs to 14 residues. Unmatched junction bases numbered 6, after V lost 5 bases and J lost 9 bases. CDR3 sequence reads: CASSQLAGAAEQFF. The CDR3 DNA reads TGTGCCAGCAGTCAACTAGCGGGAGCGGCTGAGCAGTTCTTC. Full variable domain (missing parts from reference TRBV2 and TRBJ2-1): EPEVTQTPSHQVTQMGQEVILRCVPISNHLYFYWYRQILGQKVEFLVSFYNNEISEKSEIFDDQFSVERPDGSNFTLKIRSTKLEDSAMYFCASSQLAGAAEQFFGPGTRLTVL.

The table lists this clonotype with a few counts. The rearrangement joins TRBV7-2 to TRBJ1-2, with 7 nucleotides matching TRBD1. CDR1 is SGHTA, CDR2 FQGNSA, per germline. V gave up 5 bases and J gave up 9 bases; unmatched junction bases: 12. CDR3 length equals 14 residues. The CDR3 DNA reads TGTGCCAGCAGCCACCGGGACAGCCCTCGAAGCTACACCTTC. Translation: CASSHRDSPRSYTF.

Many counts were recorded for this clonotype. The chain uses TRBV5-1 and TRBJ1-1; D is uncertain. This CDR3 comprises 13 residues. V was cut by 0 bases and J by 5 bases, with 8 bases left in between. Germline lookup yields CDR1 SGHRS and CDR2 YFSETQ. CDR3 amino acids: CASSLGAGTEAFF. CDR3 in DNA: TGCGCCAGCAGCTTGGGTGCGGGGACTGAAGCTTTCTTT.

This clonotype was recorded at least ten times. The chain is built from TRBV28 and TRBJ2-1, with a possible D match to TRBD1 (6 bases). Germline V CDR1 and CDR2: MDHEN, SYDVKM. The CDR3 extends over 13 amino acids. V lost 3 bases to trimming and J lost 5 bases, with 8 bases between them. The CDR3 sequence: CASSLDSNNEQFF. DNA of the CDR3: TGTGCCAGCAGTTTGGACAGTAACAATGAGCAGTTCTTC. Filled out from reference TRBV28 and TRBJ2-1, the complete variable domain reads DVKVTQSSRYLVKRTGEKVFLECVQDMDHENMFWYRQDPGLGLRLIYFSYDVKMKEKGDIPEGYSVSREKKERFSLILESASTNQTSMYLCASSLDSNNEQFFGPGTRLTVL.

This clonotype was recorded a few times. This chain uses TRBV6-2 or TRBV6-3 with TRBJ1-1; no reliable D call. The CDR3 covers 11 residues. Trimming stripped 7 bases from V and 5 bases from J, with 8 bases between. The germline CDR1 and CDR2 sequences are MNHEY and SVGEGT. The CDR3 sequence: CASKGLTEAFF. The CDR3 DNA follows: TGTGCCAGCAAGGGTCTTACTGAAGCTTTCTTT.